The clone carrying this T cell receptor beta chain was seen a few times. Its antigen is still unknown. The data belong to a study of response to subunit inactivated influenza vaccine. Regarding the study as a whole: There was a suggestion from the authors that each seasonal influenza vaccination recruits few new T cells.

The CDR3 sequence is 12 residues long. V shed 3 bases and J shed 5 bases, with 6 bases lying between them. In germline, CDR1 is KGHSH, CDR2 LQKENI. TCRdb reanalysed the RT-PCR reads using MiXCR and keeps one entry per CDR3 protein. The table records 600,000 to 700,000 distinct CDR3 sequences, about 15% of them present only once. This sample comprised PBMCs from blood, obtained 14 to 15 days before vaccination. The origin of this receptor is a man between 45 and 60 years old who received an inactivated influenza vaccine. The chain uses TRBV18 and TRBJ2-3; no clear D gene. The CDR3 DNA reads as TGTGCCAGCTCACCCCGTGAAGATACGCAGTATTTT. It specifies CASSPREDTQYF.